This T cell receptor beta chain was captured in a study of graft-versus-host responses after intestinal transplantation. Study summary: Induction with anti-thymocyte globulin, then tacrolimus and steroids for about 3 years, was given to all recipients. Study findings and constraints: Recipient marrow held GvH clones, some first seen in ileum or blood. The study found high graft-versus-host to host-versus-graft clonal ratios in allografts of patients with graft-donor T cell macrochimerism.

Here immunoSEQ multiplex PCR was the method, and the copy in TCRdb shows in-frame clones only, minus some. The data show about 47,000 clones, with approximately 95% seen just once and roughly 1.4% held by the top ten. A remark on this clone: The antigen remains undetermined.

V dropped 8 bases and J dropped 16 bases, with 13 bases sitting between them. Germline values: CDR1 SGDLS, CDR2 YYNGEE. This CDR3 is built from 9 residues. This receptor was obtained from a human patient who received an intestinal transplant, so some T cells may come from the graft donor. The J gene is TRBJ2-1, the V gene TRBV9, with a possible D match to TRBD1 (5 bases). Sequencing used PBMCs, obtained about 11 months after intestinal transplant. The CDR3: CASTGHFFF. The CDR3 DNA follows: TGTGCCAGTACCGGACATTTCTTCTTC.